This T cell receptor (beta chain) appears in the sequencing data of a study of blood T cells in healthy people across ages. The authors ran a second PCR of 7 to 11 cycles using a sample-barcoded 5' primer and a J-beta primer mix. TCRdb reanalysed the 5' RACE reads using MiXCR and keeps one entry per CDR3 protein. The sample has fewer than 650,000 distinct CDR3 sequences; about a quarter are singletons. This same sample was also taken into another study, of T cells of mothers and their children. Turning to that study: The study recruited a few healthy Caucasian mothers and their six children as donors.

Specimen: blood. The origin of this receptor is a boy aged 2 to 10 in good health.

The CDR3 nucleotides read TGTGCCAGCAGCCACAGGGAGAACACTGAAGCTTTCTTT. Protein: CASSHRENTEAFF. The gene calls are TRBV7-9 and TRBJ1-1; a weak D match, TRBD1 (6 bases). The CDR3 sequence is 13 residues long. Germline-derived CDR1 and CDR2 are SEHNR and FQNEAQ (reference sequence). The V gene lost 5 bases and the J gene lost 1 base, with 8 bases spanning the gap.